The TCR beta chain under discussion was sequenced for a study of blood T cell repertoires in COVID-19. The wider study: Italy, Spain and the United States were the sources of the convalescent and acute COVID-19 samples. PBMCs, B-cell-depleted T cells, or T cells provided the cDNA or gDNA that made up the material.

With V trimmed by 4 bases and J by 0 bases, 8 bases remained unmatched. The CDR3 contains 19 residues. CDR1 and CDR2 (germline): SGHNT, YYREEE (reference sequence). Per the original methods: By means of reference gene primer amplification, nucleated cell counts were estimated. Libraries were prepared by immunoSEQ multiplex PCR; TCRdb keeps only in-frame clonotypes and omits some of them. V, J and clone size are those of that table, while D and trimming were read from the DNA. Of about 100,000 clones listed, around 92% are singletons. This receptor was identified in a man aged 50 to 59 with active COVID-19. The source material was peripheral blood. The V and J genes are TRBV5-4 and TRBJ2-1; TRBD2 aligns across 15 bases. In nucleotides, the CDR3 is TGTGCCAGCAGCCCACCGGGACTAGCGGGAGGACCCTCCTACAATGAGCAGTTCTTC. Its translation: CASSPPGLAGGPSYNEQFF.